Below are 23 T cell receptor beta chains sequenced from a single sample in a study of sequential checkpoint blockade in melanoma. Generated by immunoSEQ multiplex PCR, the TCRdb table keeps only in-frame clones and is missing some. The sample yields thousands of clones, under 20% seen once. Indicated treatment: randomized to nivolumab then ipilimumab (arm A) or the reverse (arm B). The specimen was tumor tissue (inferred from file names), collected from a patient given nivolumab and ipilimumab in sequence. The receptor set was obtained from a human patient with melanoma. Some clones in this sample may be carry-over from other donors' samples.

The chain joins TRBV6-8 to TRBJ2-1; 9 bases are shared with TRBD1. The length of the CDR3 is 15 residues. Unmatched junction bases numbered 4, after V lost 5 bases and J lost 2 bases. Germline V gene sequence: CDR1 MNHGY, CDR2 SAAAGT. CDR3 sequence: CASSQTGGTYNEQFF. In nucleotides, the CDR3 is TGTGCCAGCAGTCAAACAGGGGGCACCTACAATGAGCAGTTCTTC.

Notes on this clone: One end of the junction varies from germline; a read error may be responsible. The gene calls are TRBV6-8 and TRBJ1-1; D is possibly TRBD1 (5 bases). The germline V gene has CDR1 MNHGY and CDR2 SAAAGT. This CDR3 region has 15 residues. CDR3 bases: TGTGCCATCAGTGTTGAGGGGATCATGAACACTGAAGCTTTCTTT. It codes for CAISVEGIMNTEAFF.

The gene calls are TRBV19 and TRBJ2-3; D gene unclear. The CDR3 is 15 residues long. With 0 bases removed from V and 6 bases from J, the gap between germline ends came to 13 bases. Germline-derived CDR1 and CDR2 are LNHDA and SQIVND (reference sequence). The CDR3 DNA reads TGTGCCAGTAGTATAGAAATTAGGGCCAGGGATACGCAGTATTTT. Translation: CASSIEIRARDTQYF. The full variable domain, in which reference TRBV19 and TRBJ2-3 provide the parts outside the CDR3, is DGGITQSPKYLFRKEGQNVTLSCEQNLNHDAMYWYRQDPGQGLRLIYYSQIVNDFQKGDIAEGYSVSREKKESFPLTVTSAQKNPTAFYLCASSIEIRARDTQYFGPGTRLTVL.

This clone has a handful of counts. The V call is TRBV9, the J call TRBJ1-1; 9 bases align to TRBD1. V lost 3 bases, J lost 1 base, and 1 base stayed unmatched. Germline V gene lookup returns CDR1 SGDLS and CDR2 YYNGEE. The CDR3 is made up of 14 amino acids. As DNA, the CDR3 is TGTGCCAGCAGCGCGACAGGGGGGAACACTGAAGCTTTCTTT. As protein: CASSATGGNTEAFF.

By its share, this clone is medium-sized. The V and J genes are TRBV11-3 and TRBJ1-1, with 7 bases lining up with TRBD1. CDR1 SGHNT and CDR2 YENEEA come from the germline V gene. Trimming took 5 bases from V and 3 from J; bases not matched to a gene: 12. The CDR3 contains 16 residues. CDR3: CASSTYRDSGDTEAFF. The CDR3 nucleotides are TGTGCCAGCAGCACGTACCGGGACAGCGGGGACACTGAAGCTTTCTTT.

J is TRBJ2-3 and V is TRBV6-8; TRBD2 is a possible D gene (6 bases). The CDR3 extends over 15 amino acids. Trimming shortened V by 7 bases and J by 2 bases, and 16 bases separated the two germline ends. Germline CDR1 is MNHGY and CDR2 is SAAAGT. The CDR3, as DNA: TGTGCCAGCATTAGCCACGGGGGTTTCACAGATACGCAGTATTTT. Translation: CASISHGGFTDTQYF.

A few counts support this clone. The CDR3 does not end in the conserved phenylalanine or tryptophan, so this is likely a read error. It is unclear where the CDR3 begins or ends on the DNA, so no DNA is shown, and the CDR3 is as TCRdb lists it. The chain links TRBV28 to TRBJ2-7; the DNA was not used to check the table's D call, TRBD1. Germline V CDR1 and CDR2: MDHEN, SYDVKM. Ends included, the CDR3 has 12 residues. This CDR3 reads CASHRRTGSTYL.

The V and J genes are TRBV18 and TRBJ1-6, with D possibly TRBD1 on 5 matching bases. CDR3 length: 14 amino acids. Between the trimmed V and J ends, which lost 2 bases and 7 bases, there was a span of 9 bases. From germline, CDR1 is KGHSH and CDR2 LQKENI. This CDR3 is CASSPGGDNSPLHF. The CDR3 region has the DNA TGTGCCAGCTCACCAGGGGGGGACAATTCACCCCTCCACTTT.

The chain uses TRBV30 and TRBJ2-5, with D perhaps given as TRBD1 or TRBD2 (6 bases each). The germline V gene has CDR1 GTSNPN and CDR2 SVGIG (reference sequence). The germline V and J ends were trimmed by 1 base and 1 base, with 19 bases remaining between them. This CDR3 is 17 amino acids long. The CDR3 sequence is CAWSGVVGGRGQETQYF. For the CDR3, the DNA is TGTGCCTGGAGTGGGGTGGTGGGGGGCCGCGGCCAAGAGACCCAGTACTTC. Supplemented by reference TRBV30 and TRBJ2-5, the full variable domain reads SQTIHQWPATLVQPVGSPLSLECTVEGTSNPNLYWYRQAAGRGLQLLFYSVGIGQISSEVPQNLSASRPQDRQFILSSKKLLLSDSGFYLCAWSGVVGGRGQETQYFGPGTRLLVL.

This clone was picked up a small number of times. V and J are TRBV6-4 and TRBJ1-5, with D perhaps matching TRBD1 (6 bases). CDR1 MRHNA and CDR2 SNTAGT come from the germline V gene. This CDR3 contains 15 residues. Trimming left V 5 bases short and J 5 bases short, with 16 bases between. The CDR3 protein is CASSYEMGGHQPQHF. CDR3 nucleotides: TGTGCCAGCAGTTACGAGATGGGGGGGCATCAGCCCCAGCATTTT.

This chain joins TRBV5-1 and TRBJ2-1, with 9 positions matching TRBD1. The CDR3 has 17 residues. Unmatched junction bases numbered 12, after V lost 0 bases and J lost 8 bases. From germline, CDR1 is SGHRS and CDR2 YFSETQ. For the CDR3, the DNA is TGCGCCAGCAGCTTGGGAATTTGGACAGGGGTTACGGATGAGCAGTTCTTC. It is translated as CASSLGIWTGVTDEQFF.

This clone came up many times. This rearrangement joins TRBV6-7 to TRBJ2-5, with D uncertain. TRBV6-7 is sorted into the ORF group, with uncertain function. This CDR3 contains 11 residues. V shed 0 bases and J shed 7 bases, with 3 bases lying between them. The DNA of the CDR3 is TGTGCCAGCAGTTACTCTTGGACCCAGTACTTC. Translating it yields CASSYSWTQYF.

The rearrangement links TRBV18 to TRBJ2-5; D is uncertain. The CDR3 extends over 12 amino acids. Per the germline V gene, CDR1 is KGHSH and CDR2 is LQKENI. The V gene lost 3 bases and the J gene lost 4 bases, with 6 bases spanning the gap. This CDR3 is CASSPLVETQYF. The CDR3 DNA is TGTGCCAGCTCACCCCTGGTAGAGACCCAGTACTTC.

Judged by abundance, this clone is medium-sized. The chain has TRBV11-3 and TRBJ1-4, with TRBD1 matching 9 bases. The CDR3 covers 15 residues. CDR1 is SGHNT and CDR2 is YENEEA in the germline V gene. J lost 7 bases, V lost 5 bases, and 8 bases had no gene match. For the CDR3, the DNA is TGTGCCAGCAGCCCGCGGGACAGGGAGGGTGAAAAACTGTTTTTT. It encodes CASSPRDREGEKLFF.

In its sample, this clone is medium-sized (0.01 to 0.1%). As DNA, the CDR3 is TGTGCCAGCAAGACCTCTGGAAACACCATATATTTT. This encodes CASKTSGNTIYF. The V and J genes are TRBV6-8 and TRBJ1-3; D not resolved. The V and J ends lost 7 bases and 0 bases respectively, with 4 bases between them. The CDR3 has 12 amino acids. Germline V lookup: CDR1 MNHGY, CDR2 SAAAGT.

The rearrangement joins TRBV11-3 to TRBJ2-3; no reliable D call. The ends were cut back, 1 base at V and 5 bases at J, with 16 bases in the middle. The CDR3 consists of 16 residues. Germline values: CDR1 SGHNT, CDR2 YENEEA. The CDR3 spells CASSLVVSDEGDTQYF. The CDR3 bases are TGTGCCAGCAGCTTAGTAGTCAGCGACGAAGGAGATACGCAGTATTTT. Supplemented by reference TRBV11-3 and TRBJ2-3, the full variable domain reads EAGVVQSPRYKIIEKKQPVAFWCNPISGHNTLYWYLQNLGQGPELLIRYENEEAVDDSQLPKDRFSAERLKGVDSTLKIQPAELGDSAVYLCASSLVVSDEGDTQYFGPGTRLTVL.

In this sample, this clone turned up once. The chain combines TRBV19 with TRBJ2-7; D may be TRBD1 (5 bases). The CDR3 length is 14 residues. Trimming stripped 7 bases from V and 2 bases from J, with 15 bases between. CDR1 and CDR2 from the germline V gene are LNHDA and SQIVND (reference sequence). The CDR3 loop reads CASNDGAGPYEQYF. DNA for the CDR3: TGTGCCAGTAACGATGGGGCAGGACCCTACGAGCAGTACTTC. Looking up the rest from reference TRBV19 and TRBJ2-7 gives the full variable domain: DGGITQSPKYLFRKEGQNVTLSCEQNLNHDAMYWYRQDPGQGLRLIYYSQIVNDFQKGDIAEGYSVSREKKESFPLTVTSAQKNPTAFYLCASNDGAGPYEQYFGPGTRLTVT.

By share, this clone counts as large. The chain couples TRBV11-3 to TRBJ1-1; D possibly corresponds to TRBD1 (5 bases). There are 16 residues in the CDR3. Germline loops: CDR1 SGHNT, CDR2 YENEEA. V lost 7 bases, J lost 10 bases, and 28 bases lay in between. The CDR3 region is CASTHLGFGALRGAFF. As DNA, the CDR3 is TGTGCCAGCACCCACCTGGGATTTGGGGCCTTAAGGGGAGCTTTCTTT.

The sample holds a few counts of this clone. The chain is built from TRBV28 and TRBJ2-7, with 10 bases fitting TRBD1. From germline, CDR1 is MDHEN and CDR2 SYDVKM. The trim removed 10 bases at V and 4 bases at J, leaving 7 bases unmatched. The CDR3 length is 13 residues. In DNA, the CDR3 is TGTGCCATCACACCGGGACAGGGGTACGAGCAGTACTTC. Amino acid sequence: CAITPGQGYEQYF.

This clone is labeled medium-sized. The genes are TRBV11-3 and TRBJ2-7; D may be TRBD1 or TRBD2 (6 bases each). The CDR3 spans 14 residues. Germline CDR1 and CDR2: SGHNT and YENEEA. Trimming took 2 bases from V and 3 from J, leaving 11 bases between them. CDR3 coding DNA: TGTGCCAGCAGCTTACCGGGGGCGAGCTACGAGCAGTACTTC. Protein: CASSLPGASYEQYF.

CDR3 bases: TGTGCCAGCAGTCCGTCCGAAGGGAGAAGCGAGCAGTACTTC. Encoded protein: CASSPSEGRSEQYF. This rearrangement joins TRBV6-8 to TRBJ2-7, with D maybe TRBD2 (5 bases). CDR1 and CDR2 from the germline V gene are MNHGY and SAAAGT. The ends were cut back, 5 bases at V and 6 bases at J, with 17 bases in the middle. The CDR3 loop spans 14 amino acids.

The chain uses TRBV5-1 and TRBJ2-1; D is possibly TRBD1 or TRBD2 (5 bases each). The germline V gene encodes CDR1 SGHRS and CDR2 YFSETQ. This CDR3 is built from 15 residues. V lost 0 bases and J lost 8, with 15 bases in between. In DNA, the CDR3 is TGCGCCAGCAGCTTGGTTGGGGGAAGCGTGGATGAGCAGTTCTTC. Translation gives CASSLVGGSVDEQFF.

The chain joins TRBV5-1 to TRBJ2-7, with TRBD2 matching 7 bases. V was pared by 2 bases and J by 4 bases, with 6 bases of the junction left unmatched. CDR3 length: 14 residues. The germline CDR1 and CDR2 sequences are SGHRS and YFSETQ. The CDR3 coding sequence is TGCGCCAGCAGCTTCTCTAGCGGCACTTACGAGCAGTACTTC. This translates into CASSFSSGTYEQYF. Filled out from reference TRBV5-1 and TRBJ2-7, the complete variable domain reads KAGVTQTPRYLIKTRGQQVTLSCSPISGHRSVSWYQQTPGQGLQFLFEYFSETQRNKGNFPGRFSGRQFSNSRSEMNVSTLELGDSALYLCASSFSSGTYEQYFGPGTRLTVT.